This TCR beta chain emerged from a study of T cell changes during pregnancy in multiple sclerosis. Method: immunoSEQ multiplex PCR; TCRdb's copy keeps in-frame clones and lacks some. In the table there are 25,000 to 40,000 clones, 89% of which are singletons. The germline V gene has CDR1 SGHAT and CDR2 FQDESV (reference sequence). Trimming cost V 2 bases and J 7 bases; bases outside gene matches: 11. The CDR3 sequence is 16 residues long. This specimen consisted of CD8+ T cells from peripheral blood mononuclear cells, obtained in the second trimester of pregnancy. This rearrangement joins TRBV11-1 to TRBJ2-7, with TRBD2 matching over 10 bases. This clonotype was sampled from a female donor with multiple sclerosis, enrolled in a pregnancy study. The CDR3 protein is CASSLPRGTSAGEQYF. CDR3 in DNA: TGTGCCAGCAGCTTACCGAGAGGGACTAGCGCGGGGGAGCAGTACTTC.